This note documents a single T cell receptor (beta chain) sequence. Its antigen is as yet unknown. The sample comes from a study of T cell responses to AZD1222 COVID-19 vaccine. Study-wide results and limits: Females outnumbered males among donors, who were mostly white British; clonal diversity was possibly underestimated. Along spike, vaccine-associated CD4 TCRs were found throughout, with dominance at 160-218 and 743-854. Without day 14 samples, only post-peak T cell repertoires were studied.

CDR1 and CDR2 (germline): MNHEY, SVGAGI. This CDR3 is built from 14 residues. Trimming cost V 4 bases and J 0 bases, with 7 bases left between them. Profiling relied on immunoSEQ multiplex PCR, and the TCRdb table lists in-frame clones only, not all of them. The table shows some 250,000 clones, with almost 95% occurring only once. The V and J genes are TRBV6-5 and TRBJ1-3, with no clear D. The sequence was collected from an adult who received the AZD1222 COVID-19 vaccine. The sequencing here drew on peripheral blood, taken 28 days after the second AZD1222 dose. CDR3 in amino acids: CASSSHGSGNTIYF. In DNA, the CDR3 is TGTGCCAGCAGTTCACACGGCTCTGGAAACACCATATATTTT.